This is a list of T cell receptor beta chains from one sample in a study of regulatory T cells in long-lasting Graves disease. In TCRdb, the multiplex PCR reads were re-called with MiXCR into one record per CDR3 protein. This sample has fewer than 350,000 distinct CDR3 sequences, with 18% found just once. This specimen was peripheral blood mononuclear cells (PBMCs), taken at new diagnosis, from a patient treated with antithyroid drugs. The source of these receptors is a female donor with Graves disease. Both conserved end residues are part of each CDR3. The order of the fields is V gene, D gene, J gene, clone size, CDR3 protein, CDR3 DNA. D genes are given only for firm matches. For some rows the clone size is stated as once, few or many, or as a class when expanded; others skip it.

TRBV28	TRBD1	TRBJ1-1	many	CASSLTGRTEAFF	TGTGCCAGCAGCTTGACAGGGAGGACGGAAGCTTTCTTT
TRBV28	-	TRBJ2-7	many	CATSGPVSYEQYF	TGTGCCACCTCAGGGCCGGTTTCCTACGAGCAGTACTTC
TRBV7-2	TRBD2	TRBJ2-3	-	CASSLVGARTSGRASTDTQYF	TGTGCCAGCAGCTTAGTGGGGGCGCGGACTAGCGGGAGAGCTAGCACAGATACGCAGTATTTT
TRBV9	TRBD1	TRBJ2-7	many	CASSAQTGTYEQYF	TGTGCCAGCAGCGCCCAGACAGGGACCTACGAGCAGTACTTC
TRBV2	-	TRBJ1-4	-	CASSEAIPTGNEKLFF	TGTGCCAGCAGTGAAGCGATACCGACAGGAAATGAAAAACTGTTTTTT
TRBV10-3	TRBD2	TRBJ2-4	many	CAISERTSGLAKNIQYF	TGTGCCATCAGTGAAAGAACTAGCGGTTTAGCCAAAAACATTCAGTACTTC
TRBV29-1	TRBD2	TRBJ2-5	few	CSVRGLADHKRTQYF	TGCAGCGTTAGGGGACTAGCGGACCACAAGAGAACCCAGTACTTC
TRBV12-3/TRBV12-4	-	TRBJ2-5	many	CASSLSGTTQYF	TGTGCCAGCAGTTTATCCGGGACGACCCAGTACTTC
TRBV9	-	TRBJ2-1	few	CASSVEIAAPINEQFF	TGTGCCAGCAGCGTAGAAATTGCGGCGCCAATCAATGAGCAGTTCTTC
TRBV5-1	TRBD1	TRBJ2-2	many	CASSRETGGRTGELFF	TGCGCCAGCAGCAGAGAGACAGGGGGCAGGACCGGGGAGCTGTTTTTT
TRBV2	-	TRBJ2-1	many	CASSATRSGNEQFF	TGTGCCAGCAGTGCAACGCGATCGGGCAATGAGCAGTTCTTC
TRBV5-1	-	TRBJ2-2	-	CASSSPGRQTGELFF	TGCGCCAGCAGCTCGCCGGGTCGGCAAACCGGGGAGCTGTTTTTT
TRBV7-9	-	TRBJ1-1	many	CASSLLTGLGEAFF	TGTGCCAGCAGCTTACTTACAGGCTTGGGTGAAGCTTTCTTT
TRBV19	-	TRBJ1-6	many	CASLGRNNSPLHF	TGTGCCAGCCTGGGGAGGAATAATTCACCCCTCCACTTT
TRBV6-1	TRBD2	TRBJ2-3	many	CASKGLAGGPGTDTQYF	TGTGCCAGCAAGGGACTAGCGGGAGGGCCCGGCACAGATACGCAGTATTTT
TRBV10-3	TRBD2	TRBJ2-3	many	CASRGVRTSGHTDTQYF	TGTGCCTCTCGGGGGGTCCGGACGAGCGGCCACACAGATACGCAGTATTTT
TRBV28	-	TRBJ2-7	many	CASRPRTPLYEQYF	TGTGCCAGCAGACCCCGGACACCTTTGTACGAGCAGTACTTC
TRBV28	TRBD2	TRBJ2-7	many	CASSPTGDGGEQYF	TGTGCCAGCAGCCCTACAGGAGACGGGGGGGAGCAGTACTTC
TRBV2	TRBD2	TRBJ2-3	-	CASRGLAGDPSTDTQYF	TGTGCCAGCAGAGGACTAGCGGGGGATCCTAGCACAGATACGCAGTATTTT
TRBV27	-	TRBJ2-1	once	CASSLSRMGEQFF	TGTGCCAGCAGTTTATCCCGGATGGGTGAGCAGTTCTTC
TRBV28	-	TRBJ1-1	-	CASSLLGTQAFF	TGTGCCAGCAGTTTACTGGGGACTCAAGCTTTCTTT
TRBV19	-	TRBJ1-2	many	CASSIGRHYGYTF	TGTGCCAGTAGTATCGGACGGCACTATGGCTACACCTTC
TRBV10-2	-	TRBJ2-7	many	CASRPGTPLPEQYF	TGCGCCAGCAGACCCGGGACACCCCTGCCCGAGCAGTACTTC
TRBV2	-	TRBJ1-1	few	CASRRDTGNAEAFF	TGTGCCAGCAGAAGGGACACGGGGAACGCTGAAGCTTTCTTT
TRBV6-1	-	TRBJ1-5	few	CASIGPGGQPQHF	TGTGCCAGCATCGGACCCGGGGGTCAGCCCCAGCATTTT
TRBV12-3/TRBV12-4	TRBD2	TRBJ2-3	many	CASSSLAGGPTDTQYF	TGTGCCAGCAGTTCTTTAGCGGGAGGCCCCACAGATACGCAGTATTTT
TRBV6-1	-	TRBJ1-5	many	CASSEGLYSNQPQHF	TGTGCCAGCAGTGAAGGCCTCTATAGCAATCAGCCCCAGCATTTT
TRBV7-2	-	TRBJ2-7	many	CASRPSGGPYEQYF	TGTGCCAGCAGACCGTCGGGGGGCCCCTACGAGCAGTACTTC
TRBV14	-	TRBJ1-2	-	CASSQGLNYGYTF	TGTGCCAGCAGCCAAGGTCTTAACTATGGCTACACCTTC
TRBV15	TRBD2	TRBJ2-2	many	CATSEPGLAGNTGELFF	TGTGCCACCAGCGAACCGGGACTAGCGGGGAACACCGGGGAGCTGTTTTTT
TRBV30	-	TRBJ2-1	many	CAWNRDPYNEQFF	TGTGCCTGGAACCGGGATCCCTACAATGAGCAGTTCTTC
TRBV6-2/TRBV6-3	-	TRBJ2-2	few	CASTRSPDRSNTGELFF	TGTGCCAGCACCAGAAGCCCGGACAGATCTAACACCGGGGAGCTGTTTTTT
TRBV12-3/TRBV12-4	-	TRBJ1-1	-	CASSFQGSGTGMNTEAFF	TGTGCCAGCAGTTTCCAAGGGAGCGGGACTGGAATGAACACTGAAGCTTTCTTT
TRBV12-3/TRBV12-4	TRBD1	TRBJ2-7	many	CASSTRDRQRRIGQYF	TGTGCCAGCAGTACCCGGGACAGGCAACGCAGAATTGGGCAGTACTTC
TRBV18	TRBD2	TRBJ2-7	many	CASSEGLAPGEQYF	TGTGCCAGCTCGGAGGGACTAGCGCCGGGGGAGCAGTACTTC
TRBV20-1	TRBD2	TRBJ2-5	-	CSASRGRVLETQYF	TGCAGTGCTAGCCGCGGGAGAGTCCTAGAGACCCAGTACTTC
TRBV19	-	TRBJ1-1	many	CASSQGRQNTEAFF	TGTGCCAGTAGTCAGGGACGCCAGAACACTGAAGCTTTCTTT
TRBV6-1	TRBD2	TRBJ2-3	many	CASSPLSGRVGTDTQYF	TGTGCCAGCAGCCCCCTTAGCGGGAGGGTTGGTACAGATACGCAGTATTTT
TRBV27	TRBD1	TRBJ1-3	-	CASSRTGNSGNTIYF	TGTGCCAGCAGTCGGACAGGGAACTCTGGAAACACCATATATTTT
TRBV6-2/TRBV6-3	TRBD2	TRBJ2-1	many	CASSYIPSGSYNEQFF	TGTGCCAGCAGTTACATTCCTAGCGGGAGCTACAATGAGCAGTTCTTC
TRBV6-2/TRBV6-3	-	TRBJ1-4	many	CASSGGLGEKLFF	TGTGCCAGCAGTGGCGGATTGGGTGAAAAACTGTTTTTT
TRBV12-3/TRBV12-4	-	TRBJ2-3	many	CASSLKGDTQYF	TGTGCCAGCAGTTTAAAAGGAGATACGCAGTATTTT
TRBV19	-	TRBJ2-5	few	CASSQGVGTQYF	TGTGCCAGTAGTCAAGGGGTAGGGACCCAGTACTTC
TRBV6-2/TRBV6-3	TRBD2	TRBJ2-7	many	CASSGAGRWTSGRAYEQYF	TGTGCCAGCAGTGGGGCGGGGAGATGGACTAGCGGGAGGGCCTACGAGCAGTACTTC
TRBV28	TRBD1	TRBJ1-4	many	CASLQLPGQGNEKLFF	TGTGCCAGCCTCCAACTACCGGGACAGGGGAATGAAAAACTGTTTTTT
TRBV5-1	-	TRBJ2-4	many	CASSPEGMWGAVNIQYF	TGCGCCAGCAGCCCGGAAGGGATGTGGGGGGCGGTAAACATTCAGTACTTC